The TCR beta chain under discussion was sequenced for a study of cytomegalovirus exposure and HLA in healthy donors. The CDR3 sequence is 15 residues long. Germline values: CDR1 SEHNR, CDR2 FQNEAQ (reference sequence). The trim removed 5 bases at V and 8 bases at J, leaving 9 bases unmatched. Overall study findings and caveats: Reports credit the classifier with highly specific, highly sensitive diagnosis of cytomegalovirus status.

Measured with immunoSEQ multiplex PCR; TCRdb has only the in-frame clones, and not every one. The sample records 80,000 or so clones, roughly 94% being singletons. In the case of this clone: Its antigen is currently unknown.

Sample: PBMCs. The V call is TRBV7-9, the J call TRBJ1-4; TRBD1 agrees at 9 bases. The receptor was derived from a woman younger than 35 in good health and CMV-seronegative. The CDR3 loop is CASSPIRTGDEKLFF. CDR3 DNA: TGTGCCAGCAGCCCTATCCGGACAGGGGACGAAAAACTGTTTTTT.